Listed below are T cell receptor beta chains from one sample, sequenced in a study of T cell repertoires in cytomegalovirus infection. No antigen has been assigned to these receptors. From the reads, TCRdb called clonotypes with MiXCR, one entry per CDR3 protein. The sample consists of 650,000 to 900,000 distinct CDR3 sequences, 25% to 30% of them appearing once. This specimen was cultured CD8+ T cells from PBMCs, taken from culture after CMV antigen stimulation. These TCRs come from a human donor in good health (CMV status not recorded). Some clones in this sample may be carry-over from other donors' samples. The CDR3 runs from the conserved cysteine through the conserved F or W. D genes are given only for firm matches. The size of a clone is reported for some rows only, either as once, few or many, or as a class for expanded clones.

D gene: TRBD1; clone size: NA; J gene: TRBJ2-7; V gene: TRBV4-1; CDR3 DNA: TGCGCCAGCAGCCGCCTCCCCCCCCGGGACAGGGTTATTGACGAGCAGTACTTC; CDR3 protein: CASSRLPPRDRVIDEQYF
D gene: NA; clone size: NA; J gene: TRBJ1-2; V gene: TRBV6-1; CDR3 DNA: TGTGCCAGCATCCATACGGTTACAAGCTATGGCTACACCTTC; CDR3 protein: CASIHTVTSYGYTF
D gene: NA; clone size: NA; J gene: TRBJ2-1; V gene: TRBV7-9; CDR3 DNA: TGTGCCAGCAGCTTAGAAGGGGGAGGCTCCTACAATGAGCAGTTCTTC; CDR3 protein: CASSLEGGGSYNEQFF
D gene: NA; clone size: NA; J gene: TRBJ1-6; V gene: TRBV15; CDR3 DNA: TGTGCCACCAGCAGAGACAGGGGATGGAGTTCACCCCTCCACTTT; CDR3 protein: CATSRDRGWSSPLHF
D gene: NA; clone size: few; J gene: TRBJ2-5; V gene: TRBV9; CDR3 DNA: TGTGCCAGCAGCGTAGGGGCCCGGCAAGAGACCCAGTACTTC; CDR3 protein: CASSVGARQETQYF
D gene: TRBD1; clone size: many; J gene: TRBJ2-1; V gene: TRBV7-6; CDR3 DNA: TGTGCCAGCAGCTTAGCACAGGGGTCCTACAATGAGCAGTTCTTC; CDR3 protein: CASSLAQGSYNEQFF
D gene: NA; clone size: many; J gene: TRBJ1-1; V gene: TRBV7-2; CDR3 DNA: TGTGCCAGCAGCTTATTGGGGGGGCGGGCTGAAGCTTTCTTT; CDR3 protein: CASSLLGGRAEAFF
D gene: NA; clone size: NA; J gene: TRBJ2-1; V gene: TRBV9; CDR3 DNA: TGTGCCAGCAGCGTAGAAAAAGGGTCCAATGAGCAGTTCTTC; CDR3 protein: CASSVEKGSNEQFF
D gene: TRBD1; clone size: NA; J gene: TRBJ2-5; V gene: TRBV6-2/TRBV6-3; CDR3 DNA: TGTGCCAGCAGGCCACTGTTCAGGACAGGGAATGAAGAGACCCAGTACTTC; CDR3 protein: CASRPLFRTGNEETQYF
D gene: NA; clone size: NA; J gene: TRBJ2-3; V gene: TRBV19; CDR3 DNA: TGTGCCAGTGGGATGACCCCGGGGACAGATACGCAGTATTTT; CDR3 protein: CASGMTPGTDTQYF
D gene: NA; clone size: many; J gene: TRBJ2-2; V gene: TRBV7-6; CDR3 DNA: TGTGCCAGCAGCCCTCCAGAGGGTTCCGGCACCGGGGAGCTGTTTTTT; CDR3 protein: CASSPPEGSGTGELFF
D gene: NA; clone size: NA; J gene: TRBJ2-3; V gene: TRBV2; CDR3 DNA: TGTGCCAGCAGTGAAGCAGGCCGGGGGGATACGCAGTATTTT; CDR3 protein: CASSEAGRGDTQYF
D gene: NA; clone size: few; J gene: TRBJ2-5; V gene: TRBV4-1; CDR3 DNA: TGCGCCAGCAGCCAACCCGGAAGCCAAGAGACCCAGTACTTC; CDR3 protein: CASSQPGSQETQYF
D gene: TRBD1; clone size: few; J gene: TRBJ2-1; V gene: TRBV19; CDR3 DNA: TGTGCCAGTACCATATCCAGGGGGCCCTCTTCATACAATGAGCAGTTCTTC; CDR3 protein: CASTISRGPSSYNEQFF
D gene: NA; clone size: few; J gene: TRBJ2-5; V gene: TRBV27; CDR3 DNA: TGTGCCAGCAGTTTATTTCAGTCTGTCCAAGATCTTTACCAAGAGACCCAGTACTTC; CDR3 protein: CASSLFQSVQDLYQETQYF
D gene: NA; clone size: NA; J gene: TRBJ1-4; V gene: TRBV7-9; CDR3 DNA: TGTGCCAGCCGGCATCCCGAAGGCCACGGAACTAATGAAAAACTGTTTTTT; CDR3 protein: CASRHPEGHGTNEKLFF
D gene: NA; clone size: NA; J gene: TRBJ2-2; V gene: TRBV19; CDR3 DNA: TGTGCCAGTAGTATAACTATTTCGAACACCGGGGAGCTGTTTTTT; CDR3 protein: CASSITISNTGELFF
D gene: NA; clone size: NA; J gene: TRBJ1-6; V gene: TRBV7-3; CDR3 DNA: TGTGCCAGCAGCTCCCAGGCATCCTATAATTCACCCCTCCACTTT; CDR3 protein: CASSSQASYNSPLHF
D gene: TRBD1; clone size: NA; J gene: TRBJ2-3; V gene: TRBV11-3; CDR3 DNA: TGTGCCAGCAGCGATAGAGGAGGGACAGGGCCAGATACGCAGTATTTT; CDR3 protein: CASSDRGGTGPDTQYF
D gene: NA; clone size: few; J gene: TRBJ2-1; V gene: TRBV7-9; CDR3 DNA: TGTGCCAGCAGCTTTGAAGGGGCCCGCAATGAGCAGTTCTTC; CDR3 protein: CASSFEGARNEQFF
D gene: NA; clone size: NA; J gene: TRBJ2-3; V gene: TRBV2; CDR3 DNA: TGTGCCAGCAGTGAAGCGCTTAGGGGGGGCCCTTCCACAGATACGCAGTATTTT; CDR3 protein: CASSEALRGGPSTDTQYF
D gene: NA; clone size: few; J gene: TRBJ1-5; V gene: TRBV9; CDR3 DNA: TGTGCCAGCAGCGTACCAGGGGTCAATCAGCCCCAGCATTTT; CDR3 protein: CASSVPGVNQPQHF